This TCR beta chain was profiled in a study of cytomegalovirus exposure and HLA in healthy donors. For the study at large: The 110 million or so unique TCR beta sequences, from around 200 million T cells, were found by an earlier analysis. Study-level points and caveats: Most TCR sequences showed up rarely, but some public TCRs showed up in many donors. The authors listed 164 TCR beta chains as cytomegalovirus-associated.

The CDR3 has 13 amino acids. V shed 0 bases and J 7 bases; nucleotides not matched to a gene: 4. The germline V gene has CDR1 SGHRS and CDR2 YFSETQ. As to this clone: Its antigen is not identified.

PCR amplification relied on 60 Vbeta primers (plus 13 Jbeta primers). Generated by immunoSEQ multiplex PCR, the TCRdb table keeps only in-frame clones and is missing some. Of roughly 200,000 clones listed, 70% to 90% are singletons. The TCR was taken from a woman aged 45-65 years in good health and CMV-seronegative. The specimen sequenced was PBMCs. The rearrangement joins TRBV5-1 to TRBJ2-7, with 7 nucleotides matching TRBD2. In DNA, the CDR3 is TGCGCCAGCAGCTTGGCTTGGGGAGGGGAGCAGTACTTC. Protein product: CASSLAWGGEQYF.